Presented here are 20 T cell receptor beta chains from one specimen sequenced in a study of blood T cell repertoires in COVID-19 (dated by TCRdb to 2018 to 2020). Preparation of the library involved the immunoSEQ multiplex PCR assay. TCRdb's version of the immuneACCESS table is confined to in-frame rearrangements and falls short of the full clone set. An unresolved V gene accounts for under half of the shortfall where checked; the remainder is of unknown origin. The sample contains some 300,000 clones, approximately 89% of them found a single time. The ten most abundant clones make up roughly a tenth of the sample. The sample taken for sequencing was PBMCs or T cells enriched from blood (not recorded which). These receptors were taken from a woman aged 35 to 49 who had recovered from COVID-19.

For this clone: Additional DNA sequences in this sample encode the identical CDR3. V and J are TRBV7-3 and TRBJ2-1, with 8 bases aligning to TRBD1. The germline V gene has CDR1 SGHTA and CDR2 FQGTGA. V shed 2 bases, J shed 2 bases, and the junction held 2 bases outside the gene matches. The CDR3 length is 15 residues. Here the CDR3 DNA reads TGTGCCAGCAGCTTAGCAGGGGGCCCCTACAATGAGCAGTTCTTC. It is translated as CASSLAGGPYNEQFF. The variable domain in full, completed from reference TRBV7-3 and TRBJ2-1, reads GAGVSQTPSNKVTEKGKYVELRCDPISGHTALYWYRQSLGQGPEFLIYFQGTGAADDSGLPNDRFFAVRPEGSVSTLKIQRTERGDSAVYLCASSLAGGPYNEQFFGPGTRLTVL.

This chain connects TRBV4-3 to TRBJ2-3; 12 positions agree with TRBD2. Germline CDR1 reads LGHNA; CDR2 reads YSLEER. The CDR3 sequence is 16 residues long. With 4 bases clipped from V and 1 base from J, the junction kept 3 bases outside the gene matches. The CDR3 DNA reads as TGCGCCAGCAGCCCAACTAGCGGGGGGCGCACAGATACGCAGTATTTT. It yields the protein CASSPTSGGRTDTQYF.

The rearrangement links TRBV6-2 or TRBV6-3 to TRBJ1-2; D remains unclear. The CDR3 consists of 11 residues. Trimming shortened V by 3 bases and J by 6 bases, and 5 bases separated the two germline ends. The germline CDR1 and CDR2 sequences are MNHEY and SVGEGT. The CDR3 loop reads CASSYPDGYTF. In DNA, the CDR3 is TGTGCCAGCAGTTATCCGGATGGCTACACCTTC.

This clone was observed once. V gene TRBV11-3 combines with J gene TRBJ2-2, with D unclear. The length of the CDR3 is 15 residues. Per the germline V gene, CDR1 is SGHNT and CDR2 is YENEEA. The germline V and J ends were trimmed by 10 bases and 1 base, with 16 bases remaining between them. CDR3 loop: CATRRQAGNTGELFF. The CDR3 DNA reads as TGTGCCACTCGAAGGCAGGCTGGGAACACCGGGGAGCTGTTTTTT.

The V gene is TRBV18, the J gene TRBJ2-3; D uncertain. The germline V gene has CDR1 KGHSH and CDR2 LQKENI. Trimming removed 3 bases from V and 4 bases from J, with 14 bases in between. This CDR3 has 15 residues. CDR3 amino acids: CASSPWPDIPDTQYF. CDR3 nucleotides: TGTGCCAGCTCACCCTGGCCAGACATCCCAGATACGCAGTATTTT.

CDR3 sequence (DNA): TGTGCCAGCAGTTTCACTGGTAGGGGGCAGTTCTTC. Its translation is CASSFTGRGQFF. J is TRBJ2-1 and V is TRBV6-2 or TRBV6-3; a weak D match, TRBD1 (5 bases). Germline V CDR1 and CDR2: MNHEY, SVGEGT. The CDR3 is 12 amino acids. The V end was cut by 4 bases, the J end by 12 bases, with 13 bases between.

This clone was found once. This chain uses TRBV5-4 with TRBJ2-7, with 10 bases fitting TRBD1. The CDR3 runs to 15 residues. Germline-derived CDR1 and CDR2 are SGHNT and YYREEE (reference sequence). J lost 3 bases, V lost 3 bases, and 6 bases had no gene match. Here the CDR3 reads CASSSGQGDLYEQYF. CDR3 bases: TGTGCCAGCAGCTCAGGACAGGGGGACCTCTACGAGCAGTACTTC.

The chain couples TRBV28 to TRBJ2-1; the D is unclear. This CDR3 comprises 13 residues. Germline lookup yields CDR1 MDHEN and CDR2 SYDVKM. V shed 8 bases and J shed 4 bases, with 12 bases lying between them. The chain's CDR3 is CASVESLYNEQFF. For the CDR3, the DNA is TGTGCCAGCGTGGAGTCCCTATACAATGAGCAGTTCTTC.

The chain combines TRBV3-1 (or the pseudogene TRBV3-2) with TRBJ2-7, with 8 bases matching TRBD2. In germline, CDR1 is LGHDT, CDR2 YNNKEL (reference sequence). The CDR3 has 16 amino acids. Unmatched junction bases numbered 12, after V lost 1 base and J lost 7 bases. The CDR3 DNA follows: TGTGCCAGCAGCCAAGGAGCGGGAGAGTGGGTCTGGGAGCAGTACTTC. Amino acids: CASSQGAGEWVWEQYF.

J is TRBJ1-1 and V is TRBV29-1; D unclear. Between the trimmed V and J ends, which lost 1 base and 4 bases, there was a span of 10 bases. There are 13 residues in the CDR3. The germline CDR1 and CDR2 sequences are SQVTM and ANQGSEA. The DNA of the CDR3 is TGCAGCGTTGAAGCACGGCGGGTCACTGAAGCTTTCTTT. It codes for CSVEARRVTEAFF.

The chain employs TRBV21-1 and TRBJ2-1; TRBD2, the D gene given by the table, was not confirmed from the DNA. TRBV21-1 is noted as a pseudogene. This CDR3 is 17 amino acids long. CDR3 sequence: CASSKYGGGSGHNEQFF. In nucleotides, the CDR3 is TGTGCCAGCAGCAAATACGGTGGAGGGAGTGGCCACAATGAGCAGTTCTTC.

The chain couples TRBV6-5 to TRBJ2-7; D is ambiguous. Trimming pared 0 bases from V and 6 bases from J, leaving 18 bases between. This CDR3 contains 16 residues. CDR1 and CDR2 (germline): MNHEY, SVGAGI. The DNA for the CDR3 is TGTGCCAGCAGTTACTCTGAGGATCCGCCCCAAGGCGAGCAGTACTTC. Protein sequence: CASSYSEDPPQGEQYF.

As for this clone: Additional DNA sequences in this sample encode the identical CDR3. V gene TRBV7-3 combines with J gene TRBJ2-3, with 9 bases aligning to TRBD1. Germline CDR1 SGHTA, CDR2 FQGTGA. The CDR3 is made up of 15 amino acids. The ends lost 2 bases at V and 0 bases at J; junction bases unmatched: 0. The CDR3 coding sequence is TGTGCCAGCAGCTTAGACAGGGGGAGCACAGATACGCAGTATTTT. It is translated as CASSLDRGSTDTQYF.

The V call is TRBV5-4, the J call TRBJ1-1, with unresolved D. V lost 5 bases and J lost 5, with 13 bases in between. Germline V gives CDR1 SGHNT, CDR2 YYREEE (reference sequence). This CDR3 spans 13 amino acids. The CDR3 DNA reads as TGTGCCAGCAGTACGGGGATCGGAACTGAAGCTTTCTTT. Protein: CASSTGIGTEAFF.

The J gene is TRBJ2-1, the V gene TRBV19; perhaps TRBD1 as D (6 bases). The CDR3 consists of 11 residues. V dropped 4 bases and J dropped 9 bases, with 7 bases sitting between them. Germline V gives CDR1 LNHDA, CDR2 SQIVND (reference sequence). In DNA form, the CDR3 reads TGTGCCAGTAGTACGACAGGTGAGCAGTTCTTC. Its translation is CASSTTGEQFF. Combining the CDR3 with reference TRBV19 and TRBJ2-1 gives the whole variable domain DGGITQSPKYLFRKEGQNVTLSCEQNLNHDAMYWYRQDPGQGLRLIYYSQIVNDFQKGDIAEGYSVSREKKESFPLTVTSAQKNPTAFYLCASSTTGEQFFGPGTRLTVL.

For the CDR3, the DNA is TGTGCCAGCGCGCCAGCAGTTAGGAAGGGGGCCTACGAGCAGTACTTC. It is translated as CASAPAVRKGAYEQYF. V and J are TRBV28 and TRBJ2-7; maybe TRBD1 (6 bases). Germline values: CDR1 MDHEN, CDR2 SYDVKM. This CDR3 region has 16 residues. V dropped 8 bases and J dropped 2 bases, with 22 bases sitting between them.

The chain joins TRBV25-1 to TRBJ1-2; D might be TRBD1 (6 bases). CDR1 and CDR2 from the germline V gene are MGHDK and SYGVNS. The ends were cut back, 2 bases at V and 1 base at J, with 11 bases in the middle. The CDR3 spans 15 residues. CDR3 sequence (DNA): TGTGCCAGCAGTGAACCCGGGACACTTAACTATGGCTACACCTTC. Its translation is CASSEPGTLNYGYTF.

This clone was recorded once. The rearrangement uses TRBV18 and TRBJ2-3; the match to TRBD2 covers 8 bases. This CDR3 comprises 13 residues. Germline V lookup: CDR1 KGHSH, CDR2 LQKENI. The DNA of the CDR3 is TGTGCGAGCGGGGGCAGGAGCACAGATACGCAGTATTTT. It codes for CASGGRSTDTQYF.

The V gene is TRBV11-3, the J gene TRBJ2-3; 10 nucleotides align to TRBD2. The germline V gene has CDR1 SGHNT and CDR2 YENEEA. With 0 bases clipped from V and 3 bases from J, the junction kept 6 bases outside the gene matches. The CDR3 has 17 residues. CDR3 nucleotides: TGTGCCAGCAGCTTAGATGGAACTAGCGGGATTACAGATACGCAGTATTTT. As protein: CASSLDGTSGITDTQYF.

V usage is TRBV20-1 and J usage is TRBJ1-3; D is possibly TRBD1 (5 bases). Trimming stripped 3 bases from V and 0 bases from J, with 9 bases between. The CDR3 contains 14 residues. In germline, CDR1 is DFQATT, CDR2 SNEGSKA (reference sequence). The CDR3 region is CSASQGGSGNTIYF. The CDR3 DNA follows: TGCAGTGCTAGTCAGGGAGGCTCTGGAAACACCATATATTTT.